A selection of T cell receptor beta chains follows, all from one sample in a study of identifying expanded T cells in peripheral blood. Data came from immunoSEQ multiplex PCR; TCRdb stores just in-frame clones and leaves some out. The sample has around 60,000 clones, approximately 80% seen once; the top ten hold approximately 19%. The source material was blood. Receptor source: a person between 18 and 75 years old in good health. CDR3s include the opening cysteine and the closing phenylalanine or tryptophan. The D gene is left open where the match is weak. Size values are once, few and many counts, or a class for expanded clones, and some rows have none.

J gene,clone size,D gene,V gene,CDR3 protein,CDR3 DNA
TRBJ2-1,NA,TRBD1,TRBV4-2,CASSQDPRQGVQFF,TGTGCCAGCAGCCAAGATCCTAGACAGGGTGTTCAATTCTTC
TRBJ2-5,NA,TRBD1,TRBV28,CASSRTQGAKETQYF,TGTGCCAGCAGCCGAACACAGGGGGCTAAAGAGACCCAGTACTTC
TRBJ2-5,NA,NA,TRBV2,CASKGGSETQYF,TGTGCCAGCAAAGGGGGTTCGGAGACCCAGTACTTC
TRBJ1-5,NA,NA,TRBV4-1,CASSQDQNSNQPQHF,TGCGCCAGCAGCCAAGACCAAAATAGCAATCAGCCCCAGCATTTT
TRBJ1-3,NA,NA,TRBV7-9,CASTVGRQFVSGNTIYF,TGTGCCAGCACCGTAGGCCGACAGTTCGTCTCTGGAAACACCATATATTTT
TRBJ2-1,NA,NA,TRBV4-1,CASASSSSYNEQFF,TGCGCCAGCGCCTCCTCAAGCTCCTACAATGAGCAGTTCTTC
TRBJ1-4,NA,NA,TRBV6-5,CASSFLRENEKLFF,TGTGCCAGCAGTTTTCTACGGGAAAATGAAAAACTGTTTTTT
TRBJ2-7,once,TRBD2,TRBV7-8,CASSFSGGSSYEQYF,TGTGCCAGCAGCTTTTCGGGCGGGAGCTCCTACGAGCAGTACTTC
TRBJ2-1,NA,TRBD2,TRBV7-2,CASSSKRLAEQFF,TGTGCCAGCAGCTCAAAACGACTAGCTGAGCAGTTCTTC
TRBJ1-2,NA,NA,TRBV5-1,CASSPPGGVDGYTF,TGCGCCAGCAGCCCACCCGGGGGGGTGGATGGCTACACCTTC
TRBJ2-2,NA,NA,TRBV7-2,CASSADRTDTGELFF,TGTGCCAGCAGCGCGGACAGAACTGACACCGGGGAGCTGTTTTTT
TRBJ2-6,NA,TRBD1,TRBV7-3,CASSSFGTGSGANVLTF,TGTGCCAGCAGCTCCTTTGGGACAGGGTCCGGGGCCAACGTCCTGACTTTC
TRBJ2-1,NA,TRBD1,TRBV4-2,CASSHGTGVYNEQFF,TGTGCCAGCAGCCATGGGACAGGGGTCTACAATGAGCAGTTCTTC
TRBJ2-7,NA,NA,TRBV4-3,CASSQSVQGGEQYF,TGCGCCAGCAGCCAGTCGGTGCAGGGTGGCGAGCAGTACTTC
TRBJ2-2,few,NA,TRBV19,CASSGTGAGELFF,TGTGCCAGTAGTGGGACGGGTGCCGGGGAGCTGTTTTTT
TRBJ2-1,NA,NA,TRBV9,CASSVRGTPYNEQFF,TGTGCCAGCAGCGTCCGCGGGACTCCCTACAATGAGCAGTTCTTC
TRBJ2-7,NA,TRBD1,TRBV27,CASSPFKQTGVYEQYF,TGTGCCAGCAGTCCCTTCAAGCAAACAGGGGTCTACGAGCAGTACTTC
TRBJ2-3,NA,NA,TRBV29-1,CSVAALKGDTQYF,TGCAGCGTTGCGGCCCTGAAGGGAGATACGCAGTATTTT
TRBJ2-7,NA,NA,TRBV4-1,CASSRDFGGRDEQYF,TGCGCCAGCAGCCGAGATTTTGGGGGCCGGGACGAGCAGTACTTC
TRBJ1-2,NA,NA,TRBV19,CASSPGTTRYGYTF,TGTGCCAGTAGTCCAGGGACAACGAGGTATGGCTACACCTTC
TRBJ2-5,NA,NA,TRBV29-1,CSVPTFGETQYF,TGCAGCGTCCCAACATTCGGAGAGACCCAGTACTTC
TRBJ2-1,NA,TRBD2,TRBV13,CASSYSGAGGRNEQFF,TGTGCCAGCAGTTACTCAGGAGCGGGGGGGCGGAATGAGCAGTTCTTC
TRBJ2-4,NA,TRBD2,TRBV28,CASTETSGGIKNIQYF,TGTGCCAGCACCGAAACTAGCGGGGGGATCAAAAACATTCAGTACTTC
TRBJ1-2,NA,NA,TRBV6-1,CASSDWSADGYTF,TGTGCCAGCAGTGATTGGTCGGCAGATGGCTACACCTTC
TRBJ1-2,few,TRBD1,TRBV6-7,CASTRGGGRGHYGYTF,TGTGCCAGCACCCGTGGAGGAGGCAGGGGGCACTATGGCTACACCTTC
TRBJ2-7,NA,NA,TRBV5-6,CASSLLGTKGSYEQYF,TGTGCCAGCAGCTTGTTGGGGACAAAAGGCTCCTACGAGCAGTACTTC
TRBJ1-2,NA,NA,TRBV4-2,CASSSLGGNYGYTF,TGTGCCAGCAGCTCATTGGGGGGGAACTATGGCTACACCTTC
TRBJ1-2,NA,TRBD1,TRBV2,CASSRDRGYSGYTF,TGTGCCAGCAGTCGGGACAGGGGGTACAGTGGCTACACCTTC
TRBJ2-3,once,TRBD1,TRBV11-2,CASSETGQGGKTDTQYF,TGTGCCAGCAGCGAGACAGGACAGGGCGGAAAAACAGATACGCAGTATTTT
TRBJ2-5,few,TRBD2,TRBV5-1,CASSLVQRGGETQYF,TGCGCCAGCAGCTTGGTCCAGCGGGGGGGTGAGACCCAGTACTTC
TRBJ2-7,NA,TRBD2,TRBV27,CASSSTGGTTGTYEQYF,TGTGCCAGCAGTTCTACGGGGGGGACTACAGGTACCTACGAGCAGTACTTC
TRBJ1-1,NA,NA,TRBV6-5,CASSYDPRQDTEAFF,TGTGCCAGCAGTTACGACCCCCGGCAGGACACTGAAGCTTTCTTT
TRBJ2-2,NA,NA,TRBV5-1,CASTLQASRTGELFF,TGCGCCAGCACCTTACAGGCCAGTCGGACCGGGGAGCTGTTTTTT